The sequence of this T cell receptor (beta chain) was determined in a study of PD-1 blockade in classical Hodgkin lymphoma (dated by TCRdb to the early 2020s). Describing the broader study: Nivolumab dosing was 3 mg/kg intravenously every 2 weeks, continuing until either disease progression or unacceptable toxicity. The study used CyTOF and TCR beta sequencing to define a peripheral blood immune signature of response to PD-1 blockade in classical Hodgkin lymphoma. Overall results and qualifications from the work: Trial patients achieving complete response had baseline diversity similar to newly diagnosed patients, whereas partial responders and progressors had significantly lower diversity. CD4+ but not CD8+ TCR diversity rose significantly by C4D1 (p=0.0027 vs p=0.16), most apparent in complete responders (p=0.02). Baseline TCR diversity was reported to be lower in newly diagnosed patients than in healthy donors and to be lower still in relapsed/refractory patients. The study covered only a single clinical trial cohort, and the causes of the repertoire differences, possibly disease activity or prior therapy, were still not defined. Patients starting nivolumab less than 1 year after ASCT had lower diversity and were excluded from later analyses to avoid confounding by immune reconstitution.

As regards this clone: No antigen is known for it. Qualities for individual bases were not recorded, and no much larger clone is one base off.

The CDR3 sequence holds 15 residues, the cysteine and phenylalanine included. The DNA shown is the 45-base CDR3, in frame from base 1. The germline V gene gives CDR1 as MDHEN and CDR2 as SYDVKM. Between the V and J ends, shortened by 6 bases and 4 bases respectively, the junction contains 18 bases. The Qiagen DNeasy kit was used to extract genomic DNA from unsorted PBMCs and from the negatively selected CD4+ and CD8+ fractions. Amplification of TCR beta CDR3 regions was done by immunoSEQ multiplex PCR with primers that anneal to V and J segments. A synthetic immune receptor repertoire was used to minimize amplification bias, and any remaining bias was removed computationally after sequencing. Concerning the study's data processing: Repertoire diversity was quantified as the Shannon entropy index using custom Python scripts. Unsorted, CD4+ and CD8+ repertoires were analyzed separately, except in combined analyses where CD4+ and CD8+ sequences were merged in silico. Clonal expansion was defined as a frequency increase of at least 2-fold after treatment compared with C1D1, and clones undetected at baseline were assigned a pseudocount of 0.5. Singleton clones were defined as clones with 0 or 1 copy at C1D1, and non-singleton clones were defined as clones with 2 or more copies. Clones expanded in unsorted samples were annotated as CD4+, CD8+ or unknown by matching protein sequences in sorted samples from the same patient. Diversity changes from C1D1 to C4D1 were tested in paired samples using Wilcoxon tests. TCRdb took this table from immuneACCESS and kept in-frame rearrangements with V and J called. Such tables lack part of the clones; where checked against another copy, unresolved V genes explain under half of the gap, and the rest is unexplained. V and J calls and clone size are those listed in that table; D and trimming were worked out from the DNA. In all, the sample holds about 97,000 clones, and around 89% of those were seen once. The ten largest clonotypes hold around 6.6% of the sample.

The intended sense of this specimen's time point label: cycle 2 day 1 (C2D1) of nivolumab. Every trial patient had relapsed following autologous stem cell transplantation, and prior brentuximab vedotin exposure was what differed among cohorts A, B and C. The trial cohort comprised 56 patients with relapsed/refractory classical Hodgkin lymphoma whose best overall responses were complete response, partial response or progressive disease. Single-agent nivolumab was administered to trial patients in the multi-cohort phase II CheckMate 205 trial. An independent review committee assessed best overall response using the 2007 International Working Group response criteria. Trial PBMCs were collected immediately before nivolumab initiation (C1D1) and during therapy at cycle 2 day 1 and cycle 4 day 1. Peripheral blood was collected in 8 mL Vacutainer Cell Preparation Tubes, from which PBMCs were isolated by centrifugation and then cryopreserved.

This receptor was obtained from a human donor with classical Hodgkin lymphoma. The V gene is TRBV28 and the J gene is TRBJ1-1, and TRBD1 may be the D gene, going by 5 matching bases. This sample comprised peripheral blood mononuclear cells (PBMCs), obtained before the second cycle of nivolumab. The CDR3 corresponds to CASRHLLGGATEAFF. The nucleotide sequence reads TGTGCCAGCAGACACCTACTTGGTGGGGCCACTGAAGCTTTCTTT. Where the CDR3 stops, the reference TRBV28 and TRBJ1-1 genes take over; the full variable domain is DVKVTQSSRYLVKRTGEKVFLECVQDMDHENMFWYRQDPGLGLRLIYFSYDVKMKEKGDIPEGYSVSREKKERFSLILESASTNQTSMYLCASRHLLGGATEAFFGQGTRLTVV.